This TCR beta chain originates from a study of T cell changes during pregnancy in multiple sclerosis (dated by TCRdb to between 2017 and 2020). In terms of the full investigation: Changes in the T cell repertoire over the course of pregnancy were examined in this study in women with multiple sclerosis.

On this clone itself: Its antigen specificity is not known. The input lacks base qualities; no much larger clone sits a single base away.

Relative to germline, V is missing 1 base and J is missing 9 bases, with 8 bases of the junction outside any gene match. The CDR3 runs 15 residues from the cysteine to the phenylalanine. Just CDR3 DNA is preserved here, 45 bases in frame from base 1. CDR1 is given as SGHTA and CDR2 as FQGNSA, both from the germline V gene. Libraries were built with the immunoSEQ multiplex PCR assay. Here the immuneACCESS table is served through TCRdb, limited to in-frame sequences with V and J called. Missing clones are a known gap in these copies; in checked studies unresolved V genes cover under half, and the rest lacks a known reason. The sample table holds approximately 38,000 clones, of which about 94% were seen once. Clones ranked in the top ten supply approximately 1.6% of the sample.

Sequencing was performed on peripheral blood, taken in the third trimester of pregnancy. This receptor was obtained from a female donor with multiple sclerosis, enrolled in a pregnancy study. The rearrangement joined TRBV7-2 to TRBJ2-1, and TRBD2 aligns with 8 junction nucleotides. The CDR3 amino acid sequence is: CASSLGRAGESEQFF. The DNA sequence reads TGTGCCAGCAGCTTAGGTCGAGCGGGAGAGTCTGAGCAGTTCTTC.